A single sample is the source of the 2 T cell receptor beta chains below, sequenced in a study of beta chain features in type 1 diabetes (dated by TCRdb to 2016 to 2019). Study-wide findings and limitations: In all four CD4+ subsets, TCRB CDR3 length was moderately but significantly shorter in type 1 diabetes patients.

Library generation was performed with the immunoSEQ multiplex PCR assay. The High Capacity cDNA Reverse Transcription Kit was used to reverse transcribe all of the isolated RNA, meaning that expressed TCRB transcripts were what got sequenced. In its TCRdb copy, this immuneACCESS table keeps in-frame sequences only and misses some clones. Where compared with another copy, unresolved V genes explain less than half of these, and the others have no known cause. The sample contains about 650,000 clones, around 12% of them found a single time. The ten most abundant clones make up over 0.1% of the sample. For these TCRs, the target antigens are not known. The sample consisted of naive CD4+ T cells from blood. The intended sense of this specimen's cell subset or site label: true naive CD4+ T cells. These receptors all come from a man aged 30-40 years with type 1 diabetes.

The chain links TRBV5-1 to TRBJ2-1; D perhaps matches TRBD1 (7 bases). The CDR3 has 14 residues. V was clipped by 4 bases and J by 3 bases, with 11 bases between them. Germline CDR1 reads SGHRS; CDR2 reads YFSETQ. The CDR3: CASSGGTDYNEQFF. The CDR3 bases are TGCGCCAGCAGCGGGGGGACAGACTACAATGAGCAGTTCTTC.

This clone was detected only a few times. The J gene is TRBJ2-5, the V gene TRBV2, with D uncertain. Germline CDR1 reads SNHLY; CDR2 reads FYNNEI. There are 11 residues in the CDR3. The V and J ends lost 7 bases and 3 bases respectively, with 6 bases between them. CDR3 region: CASKSEETQYF. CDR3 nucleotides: TGTGCCAGCAAATCAGAAGAGACCCAGTACTTC. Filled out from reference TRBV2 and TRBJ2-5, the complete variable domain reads EPEVTQTPSHQVTQMGQEVILRCVPISNHLYFYWYRQILGQKVEFLVSFYNNEISEKSEIFDDQFSVERPDGSNFTLKIRSTKLEDSAMYFCASKSEETQYFGPGTRLLVL.